One sample yielded the 17 T cell receptor beta chains listed below, sequenced in a study of blood T cell repertoires in COVID-19. Some clones are missing from TCRdb's copy, which holds only in-frame ones; the method was immunoSEQ multiplex PCR. The sample lists over 95,000 clones; approximately 90% were seen once. Input material: peripheral blood. These receptors all come from a woman aged 50 to 60 with acute or convalescent COVID-19.

The CDR3 nucleotides read TGTGCCTGGGGGGACGGAGGCTACGAGCAGTACTTC. It is translated as CAWGDGGYEQYF. This chain joins TRBV30 and TRBJ2-7; possibly TRBD1 or TRBD2 for D (5 bases each). V was trimmed by 5 bases and J by 3 bases, leaving 11 bases between them. The germline V gene has CDR1 GTSNPN and CDR2 SVGIG (reference sequence). The CDR3 covers 12 residues.

The genes are TRBV6-2 or TRBV6-3 and TRBJ1-6; D is undetermined. CDR3 length equals 12 residues. Trimming pared 5 bases from V and 7 bases from J, leaving 6 bases between. From germline, CDR1 is MNHEY and CDR2 SVGEGT. The CDR3 loop is CASSEGNSPLHF. The CDR3 coding sequence is TGTGCCAGCAGTGAGGGAAATTCACCCCTCCACTTT.

This clone was recorded once. This sequence joins TRBV11-2 and TRBJ2-7, with TRBD2 as a possible D gene (5 bases). Trimming left V 5 bases short and J 1 base short, with 12 bases between. CDR3 length: 14 amino acids. Germline CDR1 SGHAT, CDR2 FQNNGV. In DNA form, the CDR3 reads TGTGCCAGCAGCCCTATCCGAGGGTCCTACGAGCAGTACTTC. Translated, it gives CASSPIRGSYEQYF. Filled out from reference TRBV11-2 and TRBJ2-7, the complete variable domain reads EAGVAQSPRYKIIEKRQSVAFWCNPISGHATLYWYQQILGQGPKLLIQFQNNGVVDDSQLPKDRFSAERLKGVDSTLKIQPAKLEDSAVYLCASSPIRGSYEQYFGPGTRLTVT.

The chain employs TRBV7-9 and TRBJ1-1; perhaps TRBD1 as D (6 bases). Germline V gene lookup returns CDR1 SEHNR and CDR2 FQNEAQ (reference sequence). V lost 2 bases and J 4 bases, leaving 11 bases between the germline ends. This CDR3 region has 14 residues. This chain's CDR3 is CASSLPDRLTEAFF. The CDR3 nucleotides are TGTGCCAGCAGCTTACCCGACAGGCTCACTGAAGCTTTCTTT. Complete variable domain (other parts from reference TRBV7-9 and TRBJ1-1): DTGVSQNPRHKITKRGQNVTFRCDPISEHNRLYWYRQTLGQGPEFLTYFQNEAQLEKSRLLSDRFSAERPKGSFSTLEIQRTEQGDSAMYLCASSLPDRLTEAFFGQGTRLTVV.

The chain links TRBV27 to TRBJ2-5; 10 nucleotides align to TRBD2. The V and J ends lost 4 bases and 3 bases, in that order; junction bases with no gene match: 8. The germline gives CDR1 MNHEY, CDR2 SMNVEV (reference sequence). CDR3 length: 16 residues. In DNA form, the CDR3 reads TGTGCCAGCAGTTCCCCGACAAGCGGGGGGGAAGAGACCCAGTACTTC. Amino acid sequence: CASSSPTSGGEETQYF.

The genes are TRBV13 and TRBJ2-7; tentatively, D is TRBD1 (6 bases). The CDR3 covers 14 residues. From germline, CDR1 is PRHDT and CDR2 FYEKMQ (reference sequence). Deletions cut 2 bases from V and 0 bases from J, with 8 bases between. The CDR3 sequence is CASSLQGSSYEQYF. The CDR3 DNA reads as TGTGCCAGCAGCTTACAGGGGAGCTCCTACGAGCAGTACTTC.

This clone was recorded only once. This chain links TRBV15 with TRBJ1-2, with D unclear. Germline-derived CDR1 and CDR2 are LNHNV and YYDKDF (reference sequence). Trimming shortened V by 9 bases and J by 5 bases, and 22 bases separated the two germline ends. The CDR3 has 15 residues. This CDR3 reads CATTTGYTESYGYTF. For the CDR3, the DNA is TGTGCCACTACTACGGGTTACACGGAATCTTATGGCTACACCTTC.

This chain uses TRBV14 with TRBJ2-1; weak D call: TRBD2 (5 bases). This CDR3 is built from 12 residues. V was trimmed by 4 bases and J by 10 bases, leaving 11 bases between them. Germline-derived CDR1 and CDR2 are SGHDN and FVKESK. In DNA form, the CDR3 reads TGTGCCAGCAGCCCCTCACTAGTAGAGCAGTTCTTC. The encoded protein is CASSPSLVEQFF. Filled out from reference TRBV14 and TRBJ2-1, the complete variable domain reads EAGVTQFPSHSVIEKGQTVTLRCDPISGHDNLYWYRRVMGKEIKFLLHFVKESKQDESGMPNNRFLAERTGGTYSTLKVQPAELEDSGVYFCASSPSLVEQFFGPGTRLTVL.

As to this clone: Other DNA sequences from this sample encode an identical CDR3 as well. The chain is built from TRBV5-1 and TRBJ1-3, with no clear D. Trimming took off 0 bases at V and 4 bases at J, with 5 bases between the two ends. This CDR3 spans 13 amino acids. Germline CDR1 and CDR2: SGHRS and YFSETQ. CDR3 coding DNA: TGCGCCAGCAGCTTGGGCGGGGGAAACACCATATATTTT. Translating gives CASSLGGGNTIYF.

Only one count was recorded for this clone. The gene calls are TRBV30 and TRBJ1-1, with a weak D call TRBD1 (5 bases). The CDR3 covers 15 residues. V shed 2 bases and J shed 0 bases, with 13 bases lying between them. Germline lookup yields CDR1 GTSNPN and CDR2 SVGIG (reference sequence). The CDR3: CAWSHLDRLNTEAFF. CDR3 DNA: TGTGCCTGGAGTCATTTAGACAGATTGAACACTGAAGCTTTCTTT.

The chain couples TRBV7-8 to TRBJ2-2; no reliable D call. This CDR3 spans 15 amino acids. The V gene lost 1 base and the J gene lost 0 bases, with 6 bases spanning the gap. Germline V gives CDR1 SGHVS, CDR2 FQNEAQ. The CDR3 DNA sequence: TGTGCCAGCAGCTTAGGGAGAACGAACACCGGGGAGCTGTTTTTT. Protein product: CASSLGRTNTGELFF.

The rearrangement uses TRBV29-1 and TRBJ1-1; D is undetermined. This CDR3 spans 12 amino acids. Trimming left V 3 bases short and J 1 base short, with 6 bases between. Germline V lookup: CDR1 SQVTM, CDR2 ANQGSEA. This CDR3 is CSVEIGNTEAFF. In nucleotides, the CDR3 is TGCAGCGTTGAGATCGGGAACACTGAAGCTTTCTTT.

The rearrangement joins TRBV11-2 to TRBJ1-5; D not certain. Germline V gives CDR1 SGHAT, CDR2 FQNNGV. V dropped 5 bases and J dropped 6 bases, with 11 bases sitting between them. This CDR3 has 13 residues. This CDR3 reads CASSVGLGQPQHF. The CDR3 DNA is TGTGCCAGCAGCGTGGGCTTGGGTCAGCCCCAGCATTTT.

The V and J genes are TRBV2 and TRBJ2-7, with TRBD2 matching 10 bases. The germline CDR1 and CDR2 sequences are SNHLY and FYNNEI. This CDR3 comprises 15 residues. With 3 bases clipped from V and 4 bases from J, the junction kept 6 bases outside the gene matches. The CDR3 DNA is TGTGCCAGCAGTGAGGGTAGCGGGGGGTCTTACGAGCAGTACTTC. Translated: CASSEGSGGSYEQYF.

The chain joins TRBV21-1 to TRBJ2-1; TRBD2 reflects the table's D call only, with no check against the DNA. TRBV21-1 is flagged as a pseudogene. This CDR3 spans 14 amino acids. CDR3 sequence (DNA): TGTGCCAGCAGCCCTCAAGAAGAGAGGAATGAGCAGTTCTTC. This translates into CASSPQEERNEQFF.

The V and J genes are TRBV10-2 and TRBJ1-1, with D perhaps matching TRBD1 (5 bases). The CDR3 is made up of 14 amino acids. Per the germline V gene, CDR1 is WSHSY and CDR2 is SAAADI. Deletions cut 5 bases from V and 3 bases from J, with 13 bases between. CDR3 sequence: CASSPLGVDTEAFF. DNA of the CDR3: TGCGCCAGCAGTCCCTTAGGGGTAGACACTGAAGCTTTCTTT.

This clone appeared a single time. V is TRBV30 and J is TRBJ2-7; 11 bases align to TRBD2. From germline, CDR1 is GTSNPN and CDR2 SVGIG (reference sequence). Trimming removed 2 bases from V and 6 bases from J; junction bases left unmatched: 6. This CDR3 comprises 14 residues. The CDR3 loop reads CAWSFTSGSREQYF. CDR3 DNA sequence: TGTGCCTGGAGTTTTACTAGCGGGAGTCGCGAGCAGTACTTC.